Listed here are 32 T cell receptor beta chains from one sample, sequenced in a study of blood T cell repertoires in COVID-19. The repertoire was sequenced with immunoSEQ multiplex PCR; TCRdb's copy has only in-frame clones and lacks some. The sample has over 90,000 clones, about 89% seen once. Sequencing was carried out using peripheral blood. The source is a woman between 70 and 85 years old with acute or convalescent COVID-19.

The rearrangement joins TRBV12-3 or TRBV12-4 to TRBJ2-6, with no clear D. Trimming removed 7 bases at V and 1 base at J, with 5 bases between. This CDR3 contains 13 residues. CDR3 region: CASTLSGANVLTF. In DNA form, the CDR3 reads TGTGCCAGCACCTTATCTGGGGCCAACGTCCTGACTTTC.

The chain is built from TRBV5-1 and TRBJ2-2; 10 nucleotides align to TRBD1. From germline, CDR1 is SGHRS and CDR2 YFSETQ. Trimming at V came to 2 bases and at J to 6 bases, leaving 7 bases not matched to a gene. CDR3 length: 16 amino acids. The CDR3 DNA reads as TGCGCCAGCAGCTTCGGGGACAGGGGTATCGCCGGGGAGCTGTTTTTT. Translated: CASSFGDRGIAGELFF.

To note about this clone: Other DNA sequences within the sample encode an identical CDR3. The rearrangement links TRBV19 to TRBJ1-2; perhaps TRBD1 as D (6 bases). Trimming cost V 3 bases and J 2 bases, with 10 bases left between them. Germline-derived CDR1 and CDR2 are LNHDA and SQIVND (reference sequence). There are 14 residues in the CDR3. The CDR3: CASSIPGANYGYTF. The CDR3 DNA sequence: TGTGCCAGTAGTATCCCAGGGGCGAACTATGGCTACACCTTC.

V is TRBV29-1 and J is TRBJ2-5; TRBD2 might be the D (6 bases). The germline V and J ends were trimmed by 4 bases and 5 bases, with 14 bases remaining between them. Germline lookup yields CDR1 SQVTM and CDR2 ANQGSEA. This CDR3 is 13 amino acids long. The CDR3 bases are TGCAGCGTTGGGACCAAAGGGAGGGAGACCCAGTACTTC. It yields the protein CSVGTKGRETQYF.

This chain links TRBV19 with TRBJ1-2, with 9 bases lining up with TRBD1. CDR1 and CDR2 from the germline V gene are LNHDA and SQIVND (reference sequence). CDR3 length: 16 residues. Unmatched junction bases numbered 15, after V lost 5 bases and J lost 8 bases. CDR3 in amino acids: CASSAVVGQGQGGYTF. The CDR3 DNA reads TGTGCCAGTAGTGCCGTGGTGGGACAGGGACAGGGAGGCTACACCTTC.

This chain connects TRBV7-9 to TRBJ2-1; D not resolved. The germline V and J ends were trimmed by 4 bases and 14 bases, with 15 bases remaining between them. Germline lookup yields CDR1 SEHNR and CDR2 FQNEAQ (reference sequence). The CDR3 length is 12 residues. This CDR3 reads CASSYTDNSEFF. The CDR3 DNA follows: TGTGCCAGCAGCTACACTGACAATTCGGAGTTCTTC. The complete variable domain, with remaining parts taken from reference TRBV7-9 and TRBJ2-1, reads DTGVSQNPRHKITKRGQNVTFRCDPISEHNRLYWYRQTLGQGPEFLTYFQNEAQLEKSRLLSDRFSAERPKGSFSTLEIQRTEQGDSAMYLCASSYTDNSEFFGPGTRLTVL.

The chain combines TRBV5-5 with TRBJ1-5; TRBD1 is a possible D gene (5 bases). The germline V gene has CDR1 SGHKS and CDR2 YYEKEE (reference sequence). Trimming cost V 0 bases and J 3 bases, with 10 bases left between them. The CDR3 sequence is 15 residues long. The CDR3 here is CASSLGDYHNQPQHF. In nucleotides, the CDR3 is TGTGCCAGCAGCTTGGGGGACTACCACAATCAGCCCCAGCATTTT.

CDR3 coding DNA: TGTGCCAGCGGTCGGGAGGGCGGGGGGCTCACAGATACGCAGTATTTT. Protein sequence: CASGREGGGLTDTQYF. The chain recombines TRBV2 with TRBJ2-3, with 8 bases identical to TRBD2. CDR3 length equals 16 residues. The ends lost 8 bases at V and 2 bases at J; junction bases unmatched: 12. Germline values: CDR1 SNHLY, CDR2 FYNNEI.

The J gene is TRBJ2-5, the V gene TRBV28; weak D call: TRBD2 (6 bases). The CDR3 runs to 13 residues. V dropped 10 bases and J dropped 2 bases, with 14 bases sitting between them. Germline CDR1 is MDHEN and CDR2 is SYDVKM. For the CDR3, the DNA is TGTGCCACCAACCCTGGGGGGCAAGAGACCCAGTACTTC. This codes for CATNPGGQETQYF.

The chain carries TRBV6-6 and TRBJ1-5; D remains unclear. Germline V lookup: CDR1 MNHNY, CDR2 SVGAGI (reference sequence). V shed 5 bases and J shed 7 bases, with 12 bases lying between them. This CDR3 has 13 amino acids. The CDR3 sequence is CASSPDISQPQHF. Written as DNA, the CDR3 is TGTGCCAGCAGTCCCGACATAAGCCAGCCCCAGCATTTT.

The J gene is TRBJ1-2, the V gene TRBV10-3; TRBD1 is a possible D gene (6 bases). Germline V CDR1 and CDR2: ENHRY, SYGVKD. This CDR3 has 13 residues. V gave up 4 bases and J gave up 7 bases, with 13 bases separating them. The CDR3 here is CAISGSTGFGYTF. CDR3 coding DNA: TGTGCCATCAGTGGCTCTACAGGGTTTGGCTACACCTTC.

V and J are TRBV7-9 and TRBJ2-1; the D is unclear. The germline gives CDR1 SEHNR, CDR2 FQNEAQ (reference sequence). CDR3 length: 12 residues. The V and J ends lost 5 bases and 4 bases respectively, with 6 bases between them. The CDR3 region has the DNA TGTGCCAGCAGCCACGGGTACAATGAGCAGTTCTTC. Amino acid sequence: CASSHGYNEQFF.

This chain uses TRBV19 with TRBJ1-1; 8 nucleotides agree with TRBD1. The CDR3 totals 16 residues. Germline CDR1 reads LNHDA; CDR2 reads SQIVND (reference sequence). V trimming: 7 bases; J trimming: 1 base; junction bases outside the gene matches: 11. Here the CDR3 reads CASIPRDRMANTEAFF. The CDR3 DNA follows: TGTGCCAGTATCCCAAGGGACAGGATGGCGAACACTGAAGCTTTCTTT.

The genes are TRBV28 and TRBJ1-3; D call uncertain. The germline gives CDR1 MDHEN, CDR2 SYDVKM. V was shortened by 3 bases and J by 0 bases, with 9 bases between the two germline ends. The CDR3 spans 15 residues. DNA of the CDR3: TGTGCCAGCAGTTTTCACAGCAACTCTGGAAACACCATATATTTT. Its translation is CASSFHSNSGNTIYF.

For the CDR3, the DNA is TGTGCCAGCAGCCAAGATCTAGGACAGATTTACAATGAGCAGTTCTTC. It codes for CASSQDLGQIYNEQFF. This chain connects TRBV3-1 (or the pseudogene TRBV3-2) to TRBJ2-1, with D tentatively TRBD1 (6 bases). Trimming removed 0 bases from V and 4 bases from J, with 13 bases in between. There are 16 residues in the CDR3. Germline-derived CDR1 and CDR2 are LGHDT and YNNKEL (reference sequence).

This rearrangement joins TRBV4-1 to TRBJ2-7, with 10 bases matching TRBD2. Germline CDR1 and CDR2: MGHRA and YSYEKL. The V segment lost 0 bases and the J segment 4 bases; nucleotides outside the gene matches: 9. The CDR3 loop spans 17 amino acids. This CDR3 reads CASSQEVASGSPYEQYF. Written as DNA, the CDR3 is TGCGCCAGCAGCCAAGAAGTCGCTAGCGGGAGCCCGTACGAGCAGTACTTC.

CDR3 protein: CSASTGVTQYF. The DNA of the CDR3 is TGCAGTGCTAGCACAGGGGTTACGCAGTATTTT. The gene calls are TRBV20-1 and TRBJ2-3, with 7 nucleotides matching TRBD1. CDR3 length: 11 amino acids. Germline V gives CDR1 DFQATT, CDR2 SNEGSKA (reference sequence). V lost 3 bases to trimming and J lost 8 bases; unmatched junction nucleotides: 2.

Of note for this clone: The junction differs from germline at one of its ends, possibly a read error. The rearrangement links TRBV24-1 to TRBJ1-2; 9 bases are shared with TRBD1. There are 10 residues in the CDR3. Germline lookup yields CDR1 KGHDR and CDR2 SFDVKD. This CDR3 is CATTGTGNVF. The CDR3 bases are TGTGCCACCACTGGGACAGGGAATGTCTTC.

The chain links TRBV28 to TRBJ1-5, with TRBD1 as a possible D gene (5 bases). Trimming stripped 3 bases from V and 2 bases from J, with 8 bases between. Germline V gene lookup returns CDR1 MDHEN and CDR2 SYDVKM. The CDR3 consists of 14 residues. The CDR3 region is CASSLGPGNQPQHF. In DNA form, the CDR3 reads TGTGCCAGCAGTTTGGGGCCTGGCAATCAGCCCCAGCATTTT.

This clone showed up just once. This chain links TRBV27 with TRBJ2-7, with 9 positions matching TRBD1. V lost 6 bases, J lost 5 bases, and 11 bases stayed unmatched. The CDR3 contains 15 residues. The germline V gene has CDR1 MNHEY and CDR2 SMNVEV (reference sequence). The CDR3 here is CASRSLGTGFHEQYF. The CDR3 bases are TGTGCCAGCAGGTCCCTTGGGACAGGGTTCCACGAGCAGTACTTC.

The rearrangement joins TRBV2 to TRBJ2-1; 9 bases map to TRBD2. The CDR3 is made up of 15 amino acids. Per the germline V gene, CDR1 is SNHLY and CDR2 is FYNNEI. With V trimmed by 5 bases and J by 4 bases, 6 bases remained unmatched. The CDR3 spells CASSSRGGVYNEQFF. The DNA of the CDR3 is TGTGCCAGCAGTTCGCGCGGGGGGGTGTACAATGAGCAGTTCTTC.

The chain couples TRBV4-1 to TRBJ1-5, with a weak D call TRBD1 (6 bases). Deletions cut 1 base from V and 2 bases from J, with 6 bases between. The CDR3 has 14 amino acids. Germline CDR1 and CDR2: MGHRA and YSYEKL. The CDR3 protein is CASSQGQGNQPQHF. The CDR3, as DNA: TGCGCCAGCAGCCAAGGACAGGGCAATCAGCCCCAGCATTTT.

The gene calls are TRBV7-9 and TRBJ1-1, with D maybe TRBD1 (5 bases). V gave up 1 base and J gave up 2 bases, with 8 bases separating them. Germline V CDR1 and CDR2: SEHNR, FQNEAQ (reference sequence). This CDR3 comprises 14 residues. CDR3 sequence: CASSLGGLNTEAFF. DNA of the CDR3: TGTGCCAGCAGCTTAGGGGGACTTAACACTGAAGCTTTCTTT.

V and J are TRBV28 and TRBJ2-7; a possible D gene is TRBD1 (5 bases). The length of the CDR3 is 12 residues. The germline V and J ends were trimmed by 6 bases and 4 bases, with 10 bases remaining between them. Germline V gene lookup returns CDR1 MDHEN and CDR2 SYDVKM. This CDR3 is CASRGALYEQYF. In DNA, the CDR3 is TGTGCCAGCAGAGGGGCCTTATACGAGCAGTACTTC.

J is TRBJ2-5 and V is TRBV5-8; TRBD1 matches at 10 bases. J lost 1 base, V lost 4 bases, and 10 bases had no gene match. This CDR3 spans 17 amino acids. Germline V gene lookup returns CDR1 SGHTS and CDR2 YDEGEE. The CDR3 nucleotides read TGTGCCAGCAGCCGTATGCCGGGACAGGGGACCCAAGAGACCCAGTACTTC. The encoded protein is CASSRMPGQGTQETQYF.

This chain connects TRBV15 to TRBJ2-5, with TRBD2 matching 8 bases. The ends lost 0 bases at V and 5 bases at J; junction bases unmatched: 5. Germline V gene data show CDR1 as LNHNV and CDR2 as YYDKDF (reference sequence). The CDR3 spans 15 residues. The CDR3 here is CATSREDSGVETQYF. The CDR3 DNA follows: TGTGCCACCAGCAGAGAAGATAGCGGGGTGGAGACCCAGTACTTC.

The chain employs TRBV6-6 and TRBJ1-4; D is unclear. The CDR3 is 12 amino acids. Germline CDR1 and CDR2: MNHNY and SVGAGI (reference sequence). V was cut by 2 bases and J by 5 bases, with 3 bases left in between. DNA of the CDR3: TGTGCCAGCAGTTACCCGAATGAAAAACTGTTTTTT. This codes for CASSYPNEKLFF.

The chain couples TRBV6-5 to TRBJ2-5; the match to TRBD2 covers 9 bases. The trim removed 7 bases at V and 5 bases at J, leaving 2 bases unmatched. Germline V CDR1 and CDR2: MNHEY, SVGAGI. There are 12 residues in the CDR3. The CDR3 DNA sequence: TGTGCCAGCAAGCGGGAGGCGGAGACCCAGTACTTC. Translated, it gives CASKREAETQYF.

The rearrangement uses TRBV6-1 and TRBJ1-2; tentatively, D is TRBD1 (5 bases). The V gene's germline CDR1 is MNHNS and CDR2 SASEGT. The ends were cut back, 2 bases at V and 5 bases at J, with 15 bases in the middle. The CDR3 is 15 residues long. CDR3 amino acids: CASSEPGLLGYGYTF. The CDR3 DNA reads as TGTGCCAGCAGTGAACCGGGACTTCTGGGGTATGGCTACACCTTC.

V is TRBV18 and J is TRBJ2-3; 13 bases match TRBD2. The CDR3 is made up of 16 amino acids. Losses at the gene ends were 6 bases for V and 4 bases for J; bases not matched to a gene: 7. Germline CDR1 and CDR2: KGHSH and LQKENI. CDR3 bases: TGTGCCAGCTCCCCGGGACTAGCGGGGACTTCAGATACGCAGTATTTT. This translates into CASSPGLAGTSDTQYF.

This chain connects TRBV5-1 to TRBJ2-7; 8 bases are shared with TRBD1. Germline values: CDR1 SGHRS, CDR2 YFSETQ. The CDR3 sequence is 15 residues long. V lost 0 bases to trimming and J lost 5 bases; unmatched junction nucleotides: 7. CDR3 coding DNA: TGCGCCAGCAGCTTGGAGGGGCAGGGGGCGAACGAGCAGTACTTC. As protein: CASSLEGQGANEQYF.

The CDR3 DNA is TGTGCCAGCCATAGTATTCAGGGCTTCCAGCCCCAGCATTTT. Encoded protein: CASHSIQGFQPQHF. The chain couples TRBV6-5 to TRBJ1-5, with D tentatively TRBD1 (5 bases). This CDR3 contains 14 residues. Trimming removed 8 bases from V and 7 bases from J, with 18 bases in between. Per germline, CDR1 MNHEY and CDR2 SVGAGI.